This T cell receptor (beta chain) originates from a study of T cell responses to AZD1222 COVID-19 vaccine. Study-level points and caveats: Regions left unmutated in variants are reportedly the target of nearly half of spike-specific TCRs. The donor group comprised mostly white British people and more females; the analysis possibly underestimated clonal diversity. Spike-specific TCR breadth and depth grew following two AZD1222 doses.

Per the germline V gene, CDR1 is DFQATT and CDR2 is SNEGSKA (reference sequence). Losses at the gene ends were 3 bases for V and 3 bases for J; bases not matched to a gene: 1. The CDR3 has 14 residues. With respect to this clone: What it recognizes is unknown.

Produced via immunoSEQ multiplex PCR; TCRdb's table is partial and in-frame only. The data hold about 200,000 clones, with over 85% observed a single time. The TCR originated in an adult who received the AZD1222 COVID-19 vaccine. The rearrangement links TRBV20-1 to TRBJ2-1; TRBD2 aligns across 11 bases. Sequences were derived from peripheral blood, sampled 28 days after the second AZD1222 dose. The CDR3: CSASLAGGYNEQFF. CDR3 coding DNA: TGCAGTGCTAGTCTAGCGGGGGGCTACAATGAGCAGTTCTTC.